A single sample gave rise to the 2 T cell receptor beta chains below, sequenced in a study of T-cell reconstitution after alpha-beta-depleted transplantation in children. The authors prepared the TCRbeta library with unique molecular identifiers. One entry per CDR3 protein results from TCRdb running MiXCR on the PCR reads. The profile covers 200,000 to 250,000 distinct CDR3 sequences, with around 7% appearing a single time and about 5.9% taken by the ten largest. The sequenced sample was PBMCs, obtained before TCRalphabeta/CD19-depleted stem cell transplant. Source of these receptors: a boy under 10 years old with acute lymphoblastic leukemia, due to receive a stem cell transplant.

This clonotype was seen a handful of times. The V gene is TRBV25-1, the J gene TRBJ2-2; 12 positions agree with TRBD2. Per germline, CDR1 MGHDK and CDR2 SYGVNS. V trimming: 3 bases; J trimming: 0 bases; junction bases outside the gene matches: 5. The CDR3 has 18 residues. The CDR3 loop is CASSDPGLAGSNTGELFF. CDR3 DNA sequence: TGTGCCAGCAGTGATCCTGGACTAGCGGGATCGAACACCGGGGAGCTGTTTTTT.

In its sample, this clonotype was seen many times. This chain connects TRBV12-3 or TRBV12-4 to TRBJ2-7; D possibly corresponds to TRBD1 (6 bases). The CDR3 extends over 14 amino acids. V gave up 6 bases and J gave up 3 bases, with 15 bases separating them. The CDR3 region is CASRHYTGNYEQYF. The CDR3 coding sequence is TGTGCCAGCAGACATTATACAGGGAACTACGAGCAGTACTTC.